This T cell receptor beta chain was obtained from a study of control samples from healthy donors and cancer patients. Measured with immunoSEQ multiplex PCR; TCRdb has only the in-frame clones, and not every one. The sample yields approximately 100,000 clones, roughly 82% seen once. The V and J ends lost 5 bases and 5 bases, in that order; junction bases with no gene match: 12. CDR3 length equals 17 residues. The germline V gene encodes CDR1 SGHVS and CDR2 FQNEAQ. Source material: blood. This rearrangement joins TRBV7-8 to TRBJ1-2; 12 bases are a match to TRBD1. This receptor was taken from a man in his 60s in good health. The CDR3 nucleotides are TGTGCCAGCAGCCCCGTCCGGGACAGGGGGCGCAAGTATGGCTACACCTTC. Translation: CASSPVRDRGRKYGYTF.